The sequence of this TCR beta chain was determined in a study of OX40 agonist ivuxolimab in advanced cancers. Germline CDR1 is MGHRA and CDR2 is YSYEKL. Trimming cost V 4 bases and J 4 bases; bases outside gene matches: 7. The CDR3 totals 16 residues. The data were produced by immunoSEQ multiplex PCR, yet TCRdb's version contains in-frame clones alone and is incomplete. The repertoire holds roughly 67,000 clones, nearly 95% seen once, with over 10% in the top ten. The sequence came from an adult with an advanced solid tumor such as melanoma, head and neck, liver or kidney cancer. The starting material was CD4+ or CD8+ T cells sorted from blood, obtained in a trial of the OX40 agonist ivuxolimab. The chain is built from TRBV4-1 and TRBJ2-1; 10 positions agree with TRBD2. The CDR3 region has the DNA TGCGCCAGCAGCCTTACTAGCGGGACAAATTACAATGAGCAGTTCTTC. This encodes CASSLTSGTNYNEQFF.